This T cell receptor beta chain was captured by sequencing in a study of regulatory T cells in long-lasting Graves disease. Time point in this sample: newly diagnosed GD, antithyroid drugs for less than 3 months. PBMC-derived RNA was used for the TCR library. Arm-PCR of CDR3 regions and iRepertoire HTBI primers were the basis on which TCR beta libraries were built. Study processing details: Analysis of the samples identified more than 60 TRBV and around 15 TRBJ segments. One entry per CDR3 protein, called by TCRdb with MiXCR from the multiplex PCR reads. In this record, the V and J calls reflect TCRdb's handling and not the investigators' own analysis. The sample contains hundreds of thousands of distinct CDR3 sequences, about 15% of which appear only once. The CDR3 covers 15 residues. CDR1 is MNHNS and CDR2 is SASEGT in the germline V gene. Trimming removed 3 bases from V and 6 bases from J, with 14 bases in between.

This clonotype has a handful of counts. These data were likewise used in another study, on T cells in Graves' hyperthyroidism and ophthalmopathy.

This TCR was sampled from a woman aged 35-65 years with Graves disease. The sequenced sample was peripheral blood mononuclear cells (PBMCs), obtained at new diagnosis, from a patient treated with antithyroid drugs. V is TRBV6-1 and J is TRBJ2-2; possibly TRBD2 for D (5 bases). CDR3 protein: CASSEGSTPAGELFF. The DNA for the CDR3 is TGTGCCAGCAGTGAGGGGAGCACCCCAGCCGGGGAGCTGTTTTTT.